The TCR beta chain under discussion was sequenced for a study of beta chain features in type 1 diabetes. For the study at large: Patients did not differ from healthy donors in age, gender or cell yield. Findings and caveats of the study: In type 1 diabetes patients, VDJ junctions had fewer insertions; deletions at these junctions were more frequent. In every one of the four CD4+ subsets, TCRB CDR3s were moderately but significantly shorter in Type 1 diabetes patients.

CDR3 size: 13 residues. Trimming removed 0 bases from V and 6 bases from J, with 9 bases in between. Germline V gives CDR1 SGHRS, CDR2 YFSETQ. The isolated RNA, all of it, was reverse transcribed, so expressed TCRB transcripts were what got sequenced. Clones were sequenced by immunoSEQ multiplex PCR, and TCRdb holds only the in-frame ones, with some missing. Seen here are hundreds of thousands of clones, under 13% observed once, and the top ten hold over 0.015%. A word on this clone: The antigen is not known.

The sequence derives from a man between 25 and 39 years old with type 1 diabetes. The chain has TRBV5-1 and TRBJ1-2, with D possibly TRBD1 on 6 matching bases. The sample comprised naive CD4+ T cells from blood. DNA of the CDR3: TGCGCCAGCAGCTTGGGGGCAGGGGATGGCTACACCTTC. It yields the protein CASSLGAGDGYTF.